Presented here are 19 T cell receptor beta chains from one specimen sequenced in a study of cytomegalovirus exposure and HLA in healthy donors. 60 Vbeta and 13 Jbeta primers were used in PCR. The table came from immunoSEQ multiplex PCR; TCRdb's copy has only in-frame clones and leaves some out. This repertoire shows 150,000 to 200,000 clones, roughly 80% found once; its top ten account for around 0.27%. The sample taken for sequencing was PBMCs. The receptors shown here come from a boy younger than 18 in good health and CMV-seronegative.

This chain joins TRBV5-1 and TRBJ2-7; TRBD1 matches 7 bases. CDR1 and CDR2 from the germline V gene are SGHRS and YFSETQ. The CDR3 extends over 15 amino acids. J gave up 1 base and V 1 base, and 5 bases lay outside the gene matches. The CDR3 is CASSLRDSPSYEQYF. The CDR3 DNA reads TGCGCCAGCAGCTTGAGGGACAGTCCTTCCTACGAGCAGTACTTC.

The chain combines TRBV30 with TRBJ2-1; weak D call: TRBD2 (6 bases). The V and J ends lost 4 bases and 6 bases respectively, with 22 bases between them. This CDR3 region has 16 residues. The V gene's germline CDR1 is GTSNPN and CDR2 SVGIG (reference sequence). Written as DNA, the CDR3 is TGTGCCTGGACTGGAATTGGGGACTCCTTAGGCAATGAGCAGTTCTTC. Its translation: CAWTGIGDSLGNEQFF.

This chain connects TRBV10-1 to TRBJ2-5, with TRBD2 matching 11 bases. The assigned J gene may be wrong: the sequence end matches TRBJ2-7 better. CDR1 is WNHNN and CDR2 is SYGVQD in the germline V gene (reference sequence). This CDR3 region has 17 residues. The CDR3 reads CASSESGIAGGRDEQYF. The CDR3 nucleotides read TGCGCCAGCAGTGAGTCTGGGATAGCGGGGGGGCGAGACGAGCAGTACTTC.

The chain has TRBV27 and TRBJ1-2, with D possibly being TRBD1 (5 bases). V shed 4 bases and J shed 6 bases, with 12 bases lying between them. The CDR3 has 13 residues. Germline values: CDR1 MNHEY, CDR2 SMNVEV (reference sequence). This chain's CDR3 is CASSSRQLHGYTF. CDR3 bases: TGTGCCAGCAGTTCCCGACAGCTCCATGGCTACACCTTC.

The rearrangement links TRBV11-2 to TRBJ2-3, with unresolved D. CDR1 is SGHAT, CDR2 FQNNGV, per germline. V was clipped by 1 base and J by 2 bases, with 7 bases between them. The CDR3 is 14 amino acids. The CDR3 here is CASSLASPTDTQYF. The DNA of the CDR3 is TGTGCCAGCAGCTTAGCTAGTCCCACAGATACGCAGTATTTT.

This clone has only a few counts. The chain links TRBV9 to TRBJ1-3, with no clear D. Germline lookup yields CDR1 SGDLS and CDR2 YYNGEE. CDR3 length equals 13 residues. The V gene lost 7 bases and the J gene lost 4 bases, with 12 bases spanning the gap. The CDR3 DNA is TGTGCCAGCGGGAGGGAAGGAGGAAACACCATATATTTT. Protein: CASGREGGNTIYF.

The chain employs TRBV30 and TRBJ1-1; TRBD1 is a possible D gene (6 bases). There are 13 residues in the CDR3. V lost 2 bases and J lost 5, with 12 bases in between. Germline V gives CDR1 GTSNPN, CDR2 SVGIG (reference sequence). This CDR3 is CAWSKGGGTEAFF. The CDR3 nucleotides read TGTGCCTGGAGTAAAGGGGGAGGGACTGAAGCTTTCTTT.

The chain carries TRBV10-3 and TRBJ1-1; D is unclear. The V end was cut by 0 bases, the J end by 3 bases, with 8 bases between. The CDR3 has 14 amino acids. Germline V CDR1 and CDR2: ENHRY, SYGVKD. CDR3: CAISESLAYTEAFF. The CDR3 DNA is TGTGCCATCAGTGAGTCCTTGGCCTACACTGAAGCTTTCTTT.

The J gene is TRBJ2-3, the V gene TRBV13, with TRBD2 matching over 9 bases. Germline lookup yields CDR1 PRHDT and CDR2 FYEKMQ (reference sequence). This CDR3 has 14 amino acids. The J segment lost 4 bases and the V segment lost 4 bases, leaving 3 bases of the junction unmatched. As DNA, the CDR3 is TGTGCCAGCAGCTGGACTAGCGCGCCAGATACGCAGTATTTT. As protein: CASSWTSAPDTQYF.

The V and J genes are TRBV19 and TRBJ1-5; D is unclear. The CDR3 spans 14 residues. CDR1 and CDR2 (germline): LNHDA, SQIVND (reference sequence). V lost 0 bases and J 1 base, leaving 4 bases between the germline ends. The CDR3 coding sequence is TGTGCCAGTAGTATAGATGGCAGCAATCAGCCCCAGCATTTT. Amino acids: CASSIDGSNQPQHF.

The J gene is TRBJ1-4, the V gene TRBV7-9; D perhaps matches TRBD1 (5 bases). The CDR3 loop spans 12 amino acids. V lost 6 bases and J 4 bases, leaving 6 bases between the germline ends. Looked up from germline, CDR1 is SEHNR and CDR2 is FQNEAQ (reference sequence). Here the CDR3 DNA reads TGTGCCAGCAGGACAGATAATGAAAAACTGTTTTTT. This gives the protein CASRTDNEKLFF. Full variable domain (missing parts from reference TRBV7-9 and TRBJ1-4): DTGVSQNPRHKITKRGQNVTFRCDPISEHNRLYWYRQTLGQGPEFLTYFQNEAQLEKSRLLSDRFSAERPKGSFSTLEIQRTEQGDSAMYLCASRTDNEKLFFGSGTQLSVL.

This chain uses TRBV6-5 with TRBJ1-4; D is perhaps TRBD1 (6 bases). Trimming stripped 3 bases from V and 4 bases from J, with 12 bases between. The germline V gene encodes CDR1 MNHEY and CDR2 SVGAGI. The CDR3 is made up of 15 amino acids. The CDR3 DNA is TGTGCCAGCAGTTATTTGAGAGGGGGTAATGAAAAACTGTTTTTT. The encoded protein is CASSYLRGGNEKLFF.

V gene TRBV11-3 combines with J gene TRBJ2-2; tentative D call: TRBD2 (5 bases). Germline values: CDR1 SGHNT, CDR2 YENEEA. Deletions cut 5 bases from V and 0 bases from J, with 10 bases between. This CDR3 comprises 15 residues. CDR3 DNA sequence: TGTGCCAGCAGCCAGAGCGGATCGAACACCGGGGAGCTGTTTTTT. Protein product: CASSQSGSNTGELFF.

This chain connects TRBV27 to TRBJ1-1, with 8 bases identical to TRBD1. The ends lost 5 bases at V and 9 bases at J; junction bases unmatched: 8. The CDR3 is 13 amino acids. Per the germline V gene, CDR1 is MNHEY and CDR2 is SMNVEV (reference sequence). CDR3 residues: CASSPTGGRKAFF. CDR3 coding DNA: TGTGCCAGCAGTCCCACAGGGGGACGGAAAGCTTTCTTT.

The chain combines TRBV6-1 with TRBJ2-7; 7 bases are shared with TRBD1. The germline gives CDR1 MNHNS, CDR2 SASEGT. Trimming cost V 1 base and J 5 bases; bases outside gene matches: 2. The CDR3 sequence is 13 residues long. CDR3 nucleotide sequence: TGTGCCAGCAGTGAAGAGACAGGGCACGAGCAGTACTTC. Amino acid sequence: CASSEETGHEQYF.

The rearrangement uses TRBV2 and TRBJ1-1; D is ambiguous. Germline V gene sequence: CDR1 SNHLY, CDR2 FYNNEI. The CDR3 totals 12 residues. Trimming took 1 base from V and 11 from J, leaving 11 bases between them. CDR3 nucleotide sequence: TGTGCCAGCAGTGAAGATAGAGGAGACGCTTTCTTT. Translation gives CASSEDRGDAFF.

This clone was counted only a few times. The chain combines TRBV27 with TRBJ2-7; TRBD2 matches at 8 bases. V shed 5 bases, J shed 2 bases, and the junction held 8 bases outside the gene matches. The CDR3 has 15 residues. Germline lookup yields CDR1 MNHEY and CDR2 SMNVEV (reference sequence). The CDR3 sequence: CASSRKLAVPYEQYF. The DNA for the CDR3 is TGTGCCAGCAGTAGAAAACTAGCGGTCCCCTACGAGCAGTACTTC.

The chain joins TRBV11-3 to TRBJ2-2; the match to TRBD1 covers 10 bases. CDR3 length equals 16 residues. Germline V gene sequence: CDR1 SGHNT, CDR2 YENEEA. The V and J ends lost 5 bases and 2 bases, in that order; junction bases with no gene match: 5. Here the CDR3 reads CASSPGTGANTGELFF. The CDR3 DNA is TGTGCCAGCAGCCCCGGGACAGGGGCCAACACCGGGGAGCTGTTTTTT. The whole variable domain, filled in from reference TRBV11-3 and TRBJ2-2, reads EAGVVQSPRYKIIEKKQPVAFWCNPISGHNTLYWYLQNLGQGPELLIRYENEEAVDDSQLPKDRFSAERLKGVDSTLKIQPAELGDSAVYLCASSPGTGANTGELFFGEGSRLTVL.

CDR3 sequence: CASSLTGTSGAYEQYF. The DNA for the CDR3 is TGTGCCAGCAGCTTAACCGGGACTAGCGGAGCTTACGAGCAGTACTTC. The V gene is TRBV7-2, the J gene TRBJ2-7, with TRBD2 identical over 11 bases. CDR3 length equals 16 residues. Germline V CDR1 and CDR2: SGHTA, FQGNSA. Unmatched junction bases numbered 7, after V lost 2 bases and J lost 4 bases.